This TCR beta chain was captured by sequencing in a study of blood T cell repertoires in COVID-19. Study-level background: PBMCs, B-cell-depleted T cells, or T cells provided the cDNA or gDNA that made up the material.

The CDR3 has 18 amino acids. Trimming at V came to 3 bases and at J to 4 bases, leaving 13 bases not matched to a gene. Germline CDR1 and CDR2: LGHNA and YNFKEQ. This clone was observed a handful of times. How the authors handled the data: Reference gene primer amplification in the assay estimated nucleated cell counts. Sequencing was performed with immunoSEQ multiplex PCR; in TCRdb, only in-frame clones are kept and a portion is missing. V and J calls plus clone size are reproduced from that table; the DNA served to infer D and trimming. The sample consists of tens of thousands of clones, roughly four fifths of them appearing once.

Input material: peripheral blood. The receptor was derived from an older woman with COVID-19, enrolled during active disease. V and J are TRBV4-2 and TRBJ2-2, with 8 bases fitting TRBD2. CDR3 bases: TGTGCCAGCAGCCAGGGCGCCACGGGCGGGGGGAGCACCGGGGAGCTGTTTTTT. Protein product: CASSQGATGGGSTGELFF.